This record covers a single T cell receptor (beta chain). This sample was taken from a study of cytomegalovirus exposure and HLA in healthy donors. The PCR ran on 60 Vbeta and 13 Jbeta primers. The table came from immunoSEQ multiplex PCR; TCRdb's copy has only in-frame clones and leaves some out. The table records about 250,000 clones, roughly 80% of them present only once. The TCR sequence derives from a girl aged 2 to 10 in good health and CMV-seronegative. Sequenced: PBMCs.

The CDR3 DNA reads TGTGCCACGAACCGACAGGGTGTGGACACTGAAGCTTTCTTT. This gives the protein CATNRQGVDTEAFF. V and J are TRBV10-3 and TRBJ1-1, with 7 bases that match TRBD1. This CDR3 comprises 14 residues. With V trimmed by 10 bases and J by 3 bases, 11 bases remained unmatched. The germline V gene encodes CDR1 ENHRY and CDR2 SYGVKD.